The rows below give T cell receptor beta chains drawn from one sample of a study of blood T cell repertoires in COVID-19. Only in-frame clones appear in the TCRdb table, and some are missing; sequencing was by immunoSEQ multiplex PCR. The table includes 150,000 to 250,000 clones, around 81% detected once. Sequencing was carried out using PBMCs or T cells enriched from blood (not recorded which). These receptors were obtained from a man in his forties who had recovered from COVID-19. The CDR3 runs from the conserved cysteine through the conserved F or W. A D gene is named only where the DNA matches it firmly. Not every row has a clone size; where given, it reads once, few, many or a size class.

d_call	v_call	clone_size	j_call	cdr3_nt	cdr3_aa
TRBD1	TRBV30	.	TRBJ1-2	TGTGCCTGGAGTACATCTACTACAGGGGAAGGCTACACCTTC	CAWSTSTTGEGYTF
TRBD1	TRBV6-5	.	TRBJ1-1	TGTGCCAGCAGGTACGACAGGGGATGGAACACTGAAGCTTTCTTT	CASRYDRGWNTEAFF
.	TRBV2	.	TRBJ1-1	TGTGCCAGCAAGTGGACAGCGAACACTGAAGCTTTCTTT	CASKWTANTEAFF
.	TRBV5-4	few	TRBJ1-1	TGTGCCAGCAGCTTGGTGTATGGGGGGGGAGAAAATGAAGCTTTCTTT	CASSLVYGGGENEAFF
.	TRBV7-2	.	TRBJ2-7	TGTGCCAGCAGCACGGGGTCTCCGGCCGAGCAGTACTTC	CASSTGSPAEQYF
.	TRBV18	few	TRBJ1-6	TGTGCCAGCTCAGAGCTCGACAGGAATTCACCCCTCCACTTT	CASSELDRNSPLHF
.	TRBV5-1	.	TRBJ1-1	TGCGCCAGCAGCTTGGGGAGGACGGGCAACACTGAAGCTTTCTTT	CASSLGRTGNTEAFF
TRBD1	TRBV10-3	.	TRBJ1-4	TGTGCCATCAGTGATTCTCTGGGACAGGCCCGGACCACTAATGAAAAACTGTTTTTT	CAISDSLGQARTTNEKLFF
TRBD1	TRBV5-6	.	TRBJ1-5	TGTGCCAGCAGCATGACAGGGCAGCCGGTCCAGCCCCAGCATTTT	CASSMTGQPVQPQHF
TRBD2	TRBV5-8	.	TRBJ2-3	TGTGCCAGCAGCTTGGTCGCGGGGGGGCTTGGAAGCACAGATACGCAGTATTTT	CASSLVAGGLGSTDTQYF
.	TRBV30	.	TRBJ2-5	TGTGCCTGGAGCCCTACCGAAGAGACCCAGTACTTC	CAWSPTEETQYF
.	TRBV12-3/TRBV12-4	once	TRBJ1-1	TGTGCCAGCAGTTTACAGGTGAACACTGAAGCTTTCTTT	CASSLQVNTEAFF
.	TRBV4-2	.	TRBJ1-1	TGTGCCAGCAGCCAAGATCTGGAGACAGGAGGCGCTGAAGCTTTCTTT	CASSQDLETGGAEAFF
TRBD1	TRBV2	.	TRBJ2-2	TGTGCCAGCAATGGACAGGGCACCGGGGAGCTGTTTTTT	CASNGQGTGELFF
.	TRBV9	.	TRBJ1-5	TGTGCCAGCAGCCCACCCCGGGACAATCAGCCCCAGCATTTT	CASSPPRDNQPQHF
.	TRBV2	.	TRBJ2-2	TGTGCCAGCAGAGCGCGGACAGCGAACACCGGGGAGCTGTTTTTT	CASRARTANTGELFF
.	TRBV5-1	.	TRBJ1-2	TGCGCCAGCAGCTTGGCCGGCGGGGGTTACTATGGCTACACCTTC	CASSLAGGGYYGYTF
.	TRBV3-1/TRBV3-2	.	TRBJ1-3	TGTGCCAGCAGCCAAGAGAGGGGAAACACCATATATTTT	CASSQERGNTIYF
.	TRBV5-1	.	TRBJ1-3	TGCGCCAGCAGCTTTTCGACAGCCCTAACCGACTCTGGAAACACCATATATTTT	CASSFSTALTDSGNTIYF
TRBD1	TRBV3-1/TRBV3-2	.	TRBJ1-1	TGTGCCAGCAATAGACAGGGGACGACTGAAGCTTTCTTT	CASNRQGTTEAFF
.	TRBV5-4	.	TRBJ1-2	TGTGCCAGCAGCTTGTCTGGGGGGGATGGCTACACCTTC	CASSLSGGDGYTF
.	TRBV18	.	TRBJ1-5	TGTGCCAGCTCAAGCCTTGCCAGGGGTCCTAGCAATCAGCCCCAGCATTTT	CASSSLARGPSNQPQHF
TRBD1	TRBV11-2	.	TRBJ1-6	TGTGCCAGCAGCCCAAGTCCGGGACAGAGTAATTCACCCCTCCACTTT	CASSPSPGQSNSPLHF
TRBD1	TRBV15	.	TRBJ2-7	TGTGCCACCAGCTGGACAGGGAGCGGAGAGCAGTACTTC	CATSWTGSGEQYF
.	TRBV7-8	.	TRBJ2-7	TGTGCCAGCAGCTTAGCCGGGGGAGGCGGATACGAGCAGTACTTC	CASSLAGGGGYEQYF
.	TRBV6-5	.	TRBJ1-6	TGTGCCAGCAGGACCGGACAACCTAATTCACCCCTCCACTTT	CASRTGQPNSPLHF
.	TRBV2	.	TRBJ1-1	TGTGCCAGCAGCTCAGGGATGAACACTGAAGCTTTCTTT	CASSSGMNTEAFF
.	TRBV28	.	TRBJ1-2	TGTGCCAGCAGTCCGGGAGGGGTCGGTGGCTACACCTTC	CASSPGGVGGYTF
.	TRBV6-1	.	TRBJ1-5	TGTGCCAGCAGTGAAGAGAACTATCAGCCCCAGCATTTT	CASSEENYQPQHF
.	TRBV19	.	TRBJ2-3	TGTGCCAGTAGTAGGCCGGGAGGCACAGATACGCAGTATTTT	CASSRPGGTDTQYF
.	TRBV7-3	.	TRBJ2-5	TGTGCCAGCAGCTTAATCTTAGGGGGTTGGGAGACCCAGTACTTC	CASSLILGGWETQYF
TRBD1	TRBV18	once	TRBJ1-2	TGTGCCAGCACCCCGGGACAGAACTATGGCTACACCTTC	CASTPGQNYGYTF
.	TRBV5-1	.	TRBJ1-2	TGCGCCAGCAGCTTGGGGGCAGGCACTAACTATGGCTACACCTTC	CASSLGAGTNYGYTF
TRBD1	TRBV30	.	TRBJ1-1	TGTGCCGGGGGCGGGACAGGGGGCGCGTGGGGGACTGAAGCTTTCTTT	CAGGGTGGAWGTEAFF
.	TRBV5-4	.	TRBJ1-1	TGTGCCAGCAGCTTGCCCGGGAACACTGAAGCTTTCTTT	CASSLPGNTEAFF
TRBD1	TRBV4-2	.	TRBJ2-5	TGTGCCAGCAGCCAAACAGGGGGTAAGGAGACCCAGTACTTC	CASSQTGGKETQYF
TRBD1	TRBV19	.	TRBJ2-7	TGTGCCAGTAGTTTCCACGGGACAGGGGGAGTAAACGAGCAGTACTTC	CASSFHGTGGVNEQYF
TRBD1	TRBV4-1	.	TRBJ1-2	TGCGCCAGCAGCCAAGAGACGAGCGGACAGGGGGCTGGCTACACCTTC	CASSQETSGQGAGYTF
TRBD2	TRBV15	.	TRBJ2-7	TGTGCCACCAGCAGAGCGGGGGGGTTATCCTACGAGCAGTACTTC	CATSRAGGLSYEQYF
.	TRBV5-4	.	TRBJ1-4	TGTGCCAGCAGCAACGGTGAAAAACTGTTTTTT	CASSNGEKLFF
.	TRBV5-1	once	TRBJ2-2	TGCGCCAGCAGTTCCCCGGGGGTCGGAATCGGGGAGCTGTTTTTT	CASSSPGVGIGELFF
TRBD2	TRBV9	.	TRBJ2-7	TGTGCCAGCAGCTCATCCCGCGGGGGAACCTACGAGCAGTACTTC	CASSSSRGGTYEQYF
TRBD2	TRBV6-5	.	TRBJ2-7	TGTGCCAGCACCGGGAGCGGGGGGGCGTACGAGCAGTACTTC	CASTGSGGAYEQYF
.	TRBV4-1	.	TRBJ1-1	TGCGCCAGCAGCCCCCCGTATTGGGGGGGAGCTTTCTTT	CASSPPYWGGAFF
.	TRBV6-4	.	TRBJ1-3	TGTGCCAGCAGTGTTAGGCCGCGGGACTCTGGAAACACCATATATTTT	CASSVRPRDSGNTIYF
TRBD1	TRBV4-2	.	TRBJ2-2	TGTGCCAGCAGCCAAGGGGGATCCGGGACAGTTTACACCGGGGAGCTGTTTTTT	CASSQGGSGTVYTGELFF
TRBD1	TRBV28	.	TRBJ1-2	TGTGCCAGCAGTTTCGGGGGACAGATAGGAGGCTACACCTTC	CASSFGGQIGGYTF
TRBD2	TRBV6-5	.	TRBJ2-3	TGTGCCAGCACCGGGGGGGGGTACACAGATACGCAGTATTTT	CASTGGGYTDTQYF
.	TRBV19	.	TRBJ1-5	TGTGCCAGTACCCCAAGCGAGTTTGGCAATCAGCCCCAGCATTTT	CASTPSEFGNQPQHF
.	TRBV4-1	.	TRBJ1-2	TGCGCCAGCAGCCAAGATGAGGTTGGAGACTATGGCTACACCTTC	CASSQDEVGDYGYTF
.	TRBV5-8	.	TRBJ2-7	TGTGCCAGCAGCTTGACGTCTTTTCCGGGGAACTACGAGCAGTACTTC	CASSLTSFPGNYEQYF
TRBD1	TRBV5-1	.	TRBJ2-2	TGCGCCAGCAGCTATGGGATACAGGGGGACACCGGGGAGCTGTTTTTT	CASSYGIQGDTGELFF